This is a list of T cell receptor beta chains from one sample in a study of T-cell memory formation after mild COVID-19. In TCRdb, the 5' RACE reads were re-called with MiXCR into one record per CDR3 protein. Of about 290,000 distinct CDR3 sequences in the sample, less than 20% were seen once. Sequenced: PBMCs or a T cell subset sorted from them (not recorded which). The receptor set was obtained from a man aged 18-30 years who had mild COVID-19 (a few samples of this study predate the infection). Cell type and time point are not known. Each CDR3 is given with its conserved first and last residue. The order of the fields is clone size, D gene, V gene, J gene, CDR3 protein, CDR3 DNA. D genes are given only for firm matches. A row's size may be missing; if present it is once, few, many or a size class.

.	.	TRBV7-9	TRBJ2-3	CASSPQGRPDTQYF	TGTGCCAGCAGCCCACAGGGTCGCCCAGATACGCAGTATTTT
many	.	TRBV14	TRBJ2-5	CASSQRNTGLRETQYF	TGTGCCAGCAGCCAGCGAAATACAGGGTTGAGGGAGACCCAGTACTTC
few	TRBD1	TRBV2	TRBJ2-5	CASTTGAQETQYF	TGTGCCAGCACGACAGGGGCGCAAGAGACCCAGTACTTC
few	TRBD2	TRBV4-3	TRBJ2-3	CASSHYSGGTDTQYF	TGCGCCAGCAGCCATTATAGCGGGGGCACAGATACGCAGTATTTT
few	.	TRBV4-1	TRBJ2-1	CASSRSGTFPNYNEQFF	TGCGCCAGCAGTCGATCCGGGACCTTTCCCAATTACAATGAGCAGTTCTTC
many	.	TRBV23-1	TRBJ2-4	CASSIPVWPLPKDIQYF	TGCGCCAGCAGTATTCCCGTGTGGCCCTTGCCCAAGGACATTCAGTACTTC
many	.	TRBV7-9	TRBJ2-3	CASSPSRFRTDTQYF	TGTGCCAGCAGCCCCTCGAGGTTTCGCACAGATACGCAGTATTTT
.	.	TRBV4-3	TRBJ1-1	CASSQDPVGSQAFF	TGCGCCAGCAGCCAAGATCCGGTAGGCTCCCAAGCTTTCTTT
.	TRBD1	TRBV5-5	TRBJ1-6	CASSLAGTGNSPLHF	TGTGCCAGCAGCTTGGCTGGGACAGGGAATTCACCCCTCCACTTT
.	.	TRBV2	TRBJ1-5	CASSDAWGAGQPQHF	TGTGCCAGCAGTGATGCTTGGGGGGCTGGTCAGCCCCAGCATTTT
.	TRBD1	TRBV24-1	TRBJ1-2	CATSEPTGNYGYTF	TGTGCCACCAGTGAACCGACAGGGAACTATGGCTACACCTTC
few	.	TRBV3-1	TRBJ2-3	CASSPTGRPDTQYF	TGTGCCAGCAGCCCGACAGGGAGGCCAGATACGCAGTATTTT
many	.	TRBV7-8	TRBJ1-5	CASSLMYGNQPQHF	TGTGCCAGCAGCTTAATGTACGGTAATCAGCCCCAGCATTTT
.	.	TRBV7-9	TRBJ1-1	CASSPEGVAFF	TGTGCCAGCAGCCCGGAGGGGGTAGCTTTCTTT
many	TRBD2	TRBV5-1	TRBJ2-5	CASSVRGEETQYF	TGCGCCAGCAGCGTTCGGGGGGAAGAGACCCAGTACTTC
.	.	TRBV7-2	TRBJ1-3	CASSLLHRNTIYF	TGTGCCAGCAGCTTACTACACCGAAACACCATATATTTT
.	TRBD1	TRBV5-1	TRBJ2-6	CASSGRDRGSGANVLTF	TGCGCCAGCAGCGGCCGGGACAGGGGCTCTGGGGCCAACGTCCTGACTTTC
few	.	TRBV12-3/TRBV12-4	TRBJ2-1	CASTEAGLRGNEQFF	TGTGCCAGCACTGAGGCGGGGCTACGCGGGAATGAGCAGTTCTTC
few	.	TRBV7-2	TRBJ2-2	CASSLWGAVAGELFF	TGTGCCAGCAGCTTATGGGGGGCGGTAGCCGGGGAGCTGTTTTTT
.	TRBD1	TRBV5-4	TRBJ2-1	CASSRDRGWINEQFF	TGTGCCAGCAGCAGGGACAGGGGATGGATCAATGAGCAGTTCTTC
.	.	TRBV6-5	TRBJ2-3	CARSYRGTDTQYF	TGTGCCAGAAGTTATCGGGGCACAGATACGCAGTATTTT